These 3 T cell receptor beta chains came from one sample sequenced in a study of shared clonotypes between healthy human individuals. Clones were read by immunoSEQ multiplex PCR, and TCRdb kept only the in-frame ones, dropping some. Counted here are approximately 940,000 clones, around 80% occurring once; the ten biggest clones make up around 1.5%. The sequenced sample consisted of memory CD4+ T cells sorted from blood. The subset here: CD45RA-negative fraction. These receptors originate from a man aged 18 to 35 in good health.

The CDR3 sequence is CASSVVGSGRARETQYF. The DNA of the CDR3 is TGTGCCAGCAGCGTAGTAGGGAGCGGGAGGGCCCGGGAGACCCAGTACTTC. This chain connects TRBV9 to TRBJ2-5, with 10 bases identical to TRBD2. There are 17 residues in the CDR3. From germline, CDR1 is SGDLS and CDR2 YYNGEE. After removal of 0 bases from V and 5 bases from J, the junction contained 10 bases not matched to a gene. The whole variable domain, remainder taken from reference TRBV9 and TRBJ2-5, is DSGVTQTPKHLITATGQRVTLRCSPRSGDLSVYWYQQSLDQGLQFLIQYYNGEERAKGNILERFSAQQFPDLHSELNLSSLELGDSALYFCASSVVGSGRARETQYFGPGTRLLVL.

Concerning this clone itself: Other DNA sequences in the same sample also yield this CDR3. CDR3 amino acids: CASSLSGANTEAFF. CDR3 nucleotides: TGTGCCAGCAGCTTATCAGGTGCGAACACTGAAGCTTTCTTT. The genes are TRBV7-9 and TRBJ1-1; D ambiguous. Germline V gene data show CDR1 as SEHNR and CDR2 as FQNEAQ (reference sequence). The CDR3 is 14 amino acids. Trimming left V 2 bases short and J 1 base short, with 8 bases between. Combining the CDR3 with reference TRBV7-9 and TRBJ1-1 gives the whole variable domain DTGVSQNPRHKITKRGQNVTFRCDPISEHNRLYWYRQTLGQGPEFLTYFQNEAQLEKSRLLSDRFSAERPKGSFSTLEIQRTEQGDSAMYLCASSLSGANTEAFFGQGTRLTVV.

The V call is TRBV9, the J call TRBJ2-7, with a weak D call TRBD1 (6 bases). The CDR3 is 18 residues long. V lost 0 bases and J 0 bases, leaving 19 bases between the germline ends. Germline values: CDR1 SGDLS, CDR2 YYNGEE. The CDR3 here is CASSVEGSLGASSYEQYF. CDR3 coding DNA: TGTGCCAGCAGCGTAGAGGGGTCATTGGGGGCTTCCTCCTACGAGCAGTACTTC.